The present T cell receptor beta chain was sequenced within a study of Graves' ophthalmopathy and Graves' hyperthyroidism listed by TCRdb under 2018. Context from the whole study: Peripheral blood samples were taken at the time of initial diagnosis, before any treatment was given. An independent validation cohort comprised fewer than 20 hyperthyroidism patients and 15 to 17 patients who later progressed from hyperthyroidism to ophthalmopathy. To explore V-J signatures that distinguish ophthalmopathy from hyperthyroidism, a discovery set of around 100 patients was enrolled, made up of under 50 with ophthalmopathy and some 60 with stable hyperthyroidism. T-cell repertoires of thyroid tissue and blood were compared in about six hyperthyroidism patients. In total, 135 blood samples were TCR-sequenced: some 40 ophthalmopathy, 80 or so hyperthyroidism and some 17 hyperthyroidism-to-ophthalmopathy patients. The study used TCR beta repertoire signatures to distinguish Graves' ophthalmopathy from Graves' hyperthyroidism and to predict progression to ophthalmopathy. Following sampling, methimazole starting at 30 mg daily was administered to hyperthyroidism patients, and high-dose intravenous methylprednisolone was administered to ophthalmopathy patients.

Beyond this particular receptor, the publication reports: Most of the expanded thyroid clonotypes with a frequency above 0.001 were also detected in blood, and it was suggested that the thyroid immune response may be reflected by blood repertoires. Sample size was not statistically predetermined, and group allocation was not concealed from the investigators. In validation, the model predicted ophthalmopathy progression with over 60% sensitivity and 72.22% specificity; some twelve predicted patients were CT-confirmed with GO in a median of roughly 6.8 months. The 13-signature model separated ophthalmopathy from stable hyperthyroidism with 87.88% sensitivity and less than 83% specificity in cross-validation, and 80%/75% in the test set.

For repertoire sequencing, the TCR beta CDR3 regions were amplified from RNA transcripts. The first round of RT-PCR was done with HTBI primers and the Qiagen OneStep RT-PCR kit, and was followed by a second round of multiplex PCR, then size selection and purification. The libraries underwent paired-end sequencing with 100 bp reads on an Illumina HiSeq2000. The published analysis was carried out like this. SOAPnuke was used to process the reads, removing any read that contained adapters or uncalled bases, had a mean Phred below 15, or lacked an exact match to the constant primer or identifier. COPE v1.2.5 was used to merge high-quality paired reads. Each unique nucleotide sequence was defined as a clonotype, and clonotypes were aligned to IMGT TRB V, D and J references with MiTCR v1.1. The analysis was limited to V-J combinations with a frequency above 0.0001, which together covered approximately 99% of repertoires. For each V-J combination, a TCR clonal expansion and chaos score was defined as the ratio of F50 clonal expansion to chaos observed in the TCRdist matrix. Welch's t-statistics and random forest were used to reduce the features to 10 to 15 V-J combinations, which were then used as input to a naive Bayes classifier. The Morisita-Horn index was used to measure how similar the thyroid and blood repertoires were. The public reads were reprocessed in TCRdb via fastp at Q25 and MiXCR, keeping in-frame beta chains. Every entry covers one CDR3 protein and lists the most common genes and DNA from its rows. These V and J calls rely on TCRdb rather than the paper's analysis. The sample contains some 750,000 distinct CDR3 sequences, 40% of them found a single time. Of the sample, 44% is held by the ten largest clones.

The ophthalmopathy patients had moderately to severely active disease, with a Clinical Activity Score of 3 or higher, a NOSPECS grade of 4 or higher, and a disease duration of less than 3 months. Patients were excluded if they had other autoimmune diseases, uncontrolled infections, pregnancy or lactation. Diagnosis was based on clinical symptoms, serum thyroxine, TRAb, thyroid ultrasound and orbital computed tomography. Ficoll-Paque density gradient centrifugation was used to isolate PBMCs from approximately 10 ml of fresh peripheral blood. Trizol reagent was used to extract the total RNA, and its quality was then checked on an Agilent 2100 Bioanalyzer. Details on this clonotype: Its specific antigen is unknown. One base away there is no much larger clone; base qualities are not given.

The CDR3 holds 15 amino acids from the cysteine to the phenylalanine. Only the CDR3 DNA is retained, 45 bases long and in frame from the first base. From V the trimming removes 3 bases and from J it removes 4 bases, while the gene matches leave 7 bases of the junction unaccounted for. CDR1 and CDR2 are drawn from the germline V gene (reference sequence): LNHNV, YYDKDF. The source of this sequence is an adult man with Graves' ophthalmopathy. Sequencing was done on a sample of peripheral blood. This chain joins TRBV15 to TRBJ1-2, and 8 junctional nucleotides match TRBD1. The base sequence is TGTGCCACCAGCAGTACAGGGGGGAACGTCTATGGCTACACCTTC. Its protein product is CATSSTGGNVYGYTF.